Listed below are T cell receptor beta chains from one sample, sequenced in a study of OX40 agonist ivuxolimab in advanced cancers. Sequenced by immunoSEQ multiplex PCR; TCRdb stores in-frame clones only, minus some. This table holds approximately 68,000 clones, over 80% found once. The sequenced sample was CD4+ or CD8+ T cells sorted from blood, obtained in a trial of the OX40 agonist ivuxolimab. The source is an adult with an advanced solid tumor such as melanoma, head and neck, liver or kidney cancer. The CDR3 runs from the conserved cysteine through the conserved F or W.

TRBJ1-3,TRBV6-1,CASSGYTSSGNTIYF
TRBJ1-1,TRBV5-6,CASSLQGRNTEAFF
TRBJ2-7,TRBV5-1,CASSLGQSSYEQYF
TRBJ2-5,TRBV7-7,CASSLAGGEETQYF
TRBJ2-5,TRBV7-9,CASSFSRETQYF
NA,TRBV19,CASSISPGATYEQYF
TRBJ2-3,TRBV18,CASSPTSGRRIDTQYF
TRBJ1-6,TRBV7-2,CASSLSPGSPGSPLHF
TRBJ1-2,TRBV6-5,CASRKTGEGTYGYTF
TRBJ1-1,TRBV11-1,CASSADRREAFF
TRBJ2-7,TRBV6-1,CASRDGQGRGGEQYF
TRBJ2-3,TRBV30,CAWSVEIANTQYF
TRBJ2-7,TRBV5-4,CASSPLDRDYEQYF
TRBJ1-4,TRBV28,CASSVNGGGNEKLFF
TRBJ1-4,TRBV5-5,CASSVDGNSNEKLFF
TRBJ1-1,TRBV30,CAWSPRAAATEAFF
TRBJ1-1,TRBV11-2,CASSFSSTGDPAFF
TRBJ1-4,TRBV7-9,CASSLPEEANEKLFF
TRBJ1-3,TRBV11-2,CASSPTGTAGNTIYF
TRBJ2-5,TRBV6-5,CASSYLSRKETQYF
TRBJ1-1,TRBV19,CASSMGRRLNTEAFF
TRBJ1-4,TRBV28,CASSSGQGPATNEKLFF
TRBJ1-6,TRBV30,CAWSVGGIAYNSPLHF
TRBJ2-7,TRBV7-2,CASSAGPVYEQYF
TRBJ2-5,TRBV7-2,CASSFSTSGRGETQYF
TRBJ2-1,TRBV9,CASSVGNSGRNEQFF
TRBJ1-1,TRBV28,CASRTGPEAFF
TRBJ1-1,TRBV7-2,CASSLQQIEAFF
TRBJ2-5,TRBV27,CASSSLQGPSQETQYF
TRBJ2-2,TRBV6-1,CASSEIGGGGELFF
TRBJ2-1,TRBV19,CASSMAGPNEQFF
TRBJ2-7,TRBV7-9,CASSLGTGAYEQYF
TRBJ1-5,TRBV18,CASSPGASGNQPQHF
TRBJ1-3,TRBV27,CASSRAGKSSGNTIYF
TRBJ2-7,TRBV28,CASSQGTATSSYEQYF
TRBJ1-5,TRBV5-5,CASSLGDRLGPQHF
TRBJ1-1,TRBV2,CASSNRVTEAFF
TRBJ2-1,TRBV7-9,CASTHARDEQFF
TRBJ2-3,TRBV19,CASSGNSGTSGRGVTDTQYF
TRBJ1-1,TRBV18,CASSPNGNTEAFF
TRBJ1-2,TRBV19,CASSTRQRDGYTF
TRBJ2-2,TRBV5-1,CASSLAVTGTSTGELFF
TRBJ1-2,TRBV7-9,CASSSPEGPGGYTF